This is a list of T cell receptor beta chains from one sample in a study of blood T cells in healthy people across ages. Each CDR3 protein gets one entry after TCRdb re-called the 5' RACE reads with MiXCR. In the table there are fewer than 1,000,000 distinct CDR3 sequences, roughly 44% of which are singletons. The sequencing sample was made of blood. The receptors stem from a man between 60 and 75 years old in good health. CDR3s include the opening cysteine and the closing phenylalanine or tryptophan. The D gene is left open where the match is weak. Size values are once, few and many counts, or a class for expanded clones, and some rows have none.

V: TRBV18
J: TRBJ2-1
size: -
D: -
CDR3: CASSLREYNEQFF
DNA: TGTGCCAGCTCACTAAGGGAGTACAATGAGCAGTTCTTC

V: TRBV15
J: TRBJ1-5
size: few
D: -
CDR3: CATSRDITVDQPQHF
DNA: TGTGCCACCAGCAGAGACATAACAGTAGATCAGCCCCAGCATTTT

V: TRBV29-1
J: TRBJ2-1
size: -
D: -
CDR3: CSVEVEEGFFSPVWQFF
DNA: TGCAGCGTTGAAGTCGAGGAGGGGTTCTTTAGTCCGGTGTGGCAGTTCTTC

V: TRBV4-3
J: TRBJ2-7
size: -
D: TRBD2
CDR3: CASSQEVAGGSPYEQYF
DNA: TGCGCCAGCAGCCAAGAAGTCGCGGGGGGATCCCCCTACGAGCAGTACTTC

V: TRBV12-3/TRBV12-4
J: TRBJ2-5
size: few
D: -
CDR3: CASSPGRRETQYF
DNA: TGTGCCAGCAGTCCCGGACGGAGGGAGACCCAGTACTTC

V: TRBV4-1
J: TRBJ2-3
size: few
D: -
CDR3: CASSQDQAPSRTDTQYF
DNA: TGCGCCAGCAGCCAAGACCAGGCACCCTCACGGACAGATACGCAGTATTTT

V: TRBV5-1
J: TRBJ2-2
size: -
D: -
CDR3: CASSLVTATGELFF
DNA: TGCGCCAGCAGCTTGGTTACAGCCACCGGGGAGCTGTTTTTT

V: TRBV9
J: TRBJ2-3
size: few
D: -
CDR3: CASSVGEADTQYF
DNA: TGTGCCAGCAGCGTAGGGGAGGCAGATACGCAGTATTTT

V: TRBV9
J: TRBJ2-5
size: -
D: -
CDR3: CASSVDQRPETQYF
DNA: TGTGCCAGCAGCGTCGATCAGCGTCCAGAGACCCAGTACTTC

V: TRBV29-1
J: TRBJ2-1
size: few
D: TRBD2
CDR3: CSVRPWAGDNNEQFF
DNA: TGCAGCGTTCGTCCATGGGCGGGGGATAACAATGAGCAGTTCTTC

V: TRBV28
J: TRBJ2-5
size: few
D: TRBD2
CDR3: CASSSPSGGEETQYF
DNA: TGTGCCAGCAGTTCTCCTAGCGGGGGCGAAGAGACCCAGTACTTC

V: TRBV4-3
J: TRBJ2-3
size: -
D: TRBD1
CDR3: CASSQDQGVGYTQYF
DNA: TGCGCCAGCAGCCAAGACCAGGGGGTTGGTTATACGCAGTATTTT

V: TRBV20-1
J: TRBJ1-1
size: -
D: -
CDR3: CSARPLGGSDTEAFF
DNA: TGCAGTGCTAGACCCCTCGGGGGGAGCGACACTGAAGCTTTCTTT

V: TRBV3-1
J: TRBJ2-7
size: -
D: -
CDR3: CASSQAQGIWGAYEQYF
DNA: TGTGCCAGCAGCCAAGCCCAGGGGATCTGGGGGGCTTACGAGCAGTACTTC

V: TRBV15
J: TRBJ1-4
size: few
D: -
CDR3: CATSRVQAAAGRKLFF
DNA: TGTGCCACCAGCAGAGTACAGGCGGCCGCTGGTCGAAAACTGTTTTTT

V: TRBV5-1
J: TRBJ1-2
size: few
D: TRBD1
CDR3: CASSLVPGQGHGYTF
DNA: TGCGCCAGCAGCTTGGTCCCTGGACAGGGCCATGGCTACACCTTC

V: TRBV15
J: TRBJ1-1
size: -
D: -
CDR3: CATSRDLLVVEAFF
DNA: TGTGCCACCAGCAGAGATTTGTTGGTGGTTGAAGCTTTCTTT

V: TRBV28
J: TRBJ1-4
size: -
D: -
CDR3: CASSWGGGQRNEKLFF
DNA: TGTGCCAGCAGTTGGGGGGGAGGACAGCGGAATGAAAAACTGTTTTTT

V: TRBV20-1
J: TRBJ2-7
size: -
D: TRBD1
CDR3: CSARPAGQATYEQYF
DNA: TGCAGTGCTAGACCCGCGGGACAGGCGACCTACGAGCAGTACTTC

V: TRBV3-1
J: TRBJ1-1
size: -
D: -
CDR3: CASKGGGTEAFF
DNA: TGTGCCAGCAAAGGCGGGGGCACTGAAGCTTTCTTT

V: TRBV18
J: TRBJ2-1
size: -
D: -
CDR3: CASSPRGAPYNEQFF
DNA: TGTGCCAGCTCACCGAGAGGGGCCCCCTACAATGAGCAGTTCTTC

V: TRBV19
J: TRBJ2-1
size: few
D: -
CDR3: CASSRDHSYNEQFF
DNA: TGTGCCAGTTCCCGGGACCACTCCTACAATGAGCAGTTCTTC

V: TRBV7-9
J: TRBJ2-1
size: -
D: -
CDR3: CASSLIVSNSYNEQFF
DNA: TGTGCCAGCAGCTTAATTGTCTCGAACTCCTACAATGAGCAGTTCTTC

V: TRBV12-3/TRBV12-4
J: TRBJ1-2
size: -
D: TRBD1
CDR3: CASTLGGGSYGYTF
DNA: TGTGCCAGCACCTTAGGAGGGGGCAGCTATGGCTACACCTTC

V: TRBV4-1
J: TRBJ1-2
size: many
D: TRBD1
CDR3: CASSQDLQTGAHGYTF
DNA: TGCGCCAGCAGCCAAGATCTTCAGACAGGGGCCCACGGCTACACCTTC

V: TRBV5-5
J: TRBJ2-4
size: -
D: TRBD1
CDR3: CASSLQPGTGANIQYF
DNA: TGTGCCAGCAGCCTGCAACCCGGGACAGGGGCGAACATTCAGTACTTC

V: TRBV15
J: TRBJ2-3
size: few
D: TRBD2
CDR3: CATSRSGLAEDTQYF
DNA: TGTGCCACCAGCAGGTCGGGACTAGCAGAAGATACGCAGTATTTT

V: TRBV6-1
J: TRBJ1-1
size: -
D: -
CDR3: CASSNQQVSTEAFF
DNA: TGTGCCAGCAGCAACCAACAAGTCAGCACTGAAGCTTTCTTT

V: TRBV28
J: TRBJ2-7
size: many
D: -
CDR3: CASSSAALKTYEQYF
DNA: TGTGCCAGCAGTTCAGCAGCCCTTAAGACCTACGAGCAGTACTTC

V: TRBV20-1
J: TRBJ2-7
size: few
D: TRBD1
CDR3: CSARKRQGPYEQYF
DNA: TGCAGTGCTAGAAAACGACAGGGCCCCTACGAGCAGTACTTC

V: TRBV5-1
J: TRBJ2-5
size: -
D: TRBD2
CDR3: CASSAGGLVQETQYF
DNA: TGCGCCAGCAGCGCGGGGGGCCTCGTGCAAGAGACCCAGTACTTC

V: TRBV5-6
J: TRBJ2-1
size: -
D: TRBD2
CDR3: CASSFFESGGAYNEQFF
DNA: TGTGCCAGCAGCTTTTTCGAAAGCGGGGGGGCCTACAATGAGCAGTTCTTC

V: TRBV12-3/TRBV12-4
J: TRBJ2-7
size: -
D: TRBD1
CDR3: CASSSSTGSEQYF
DNA: TGTGCCAGCAGTTCCTCGACAGGGTCCGAGCAGTACTTC

V: TRBV4-3
J: TRBJ2-7
size: -
D: -
CDR3: CASSQDGPGSREQYF
DNA: TGCGCCAGCAGCCAAGATGGTCCAGGGTCGAGGGAGCAGTACTTC

V: TRBV14
J: TRBJ2-3
size: -
D: TRBD2
CDR3: CASSQALGRGGTDTQYF
DNA: TGTGCCAGCAGCCAAGCCCTCGGGCGGGGGGGCACAGATACGCAGTATTTT

V: TRBV28
J: TRBJ1-5
size: few
D: -
CDR3: CASSFFGRQGIQPQHF
DNA: TGTGCCAGCAGTTTTTTCGGCCGCCAGGGGATTCAGCCCCAGCATTTT